This TCR beta chain derives from a study of cytomegalovirus exposure and HLA in healthy donors. On the study more broadly: In terms of ancestry, the Caucasian-associated cluster contained 75% to 85% of the approximately 400 genotyped donors. Findings of the study overall: DRB1 showed the most TCR associations and HLA-C the fewest in a later analysis, as rates varied by HLA locus.

Vbeta (60) and Jbeta (13) primers were used in the PCR. Only in-frame clones appear in the TCRdb table, and some are missing; sequencing was by immunoSEQ multiplex PCR. The table records some 180,000 clones, 65% to 85% of them present only once. In the case of this clone: The antigen remains unidentified.

There are 13 residues in the CDR3. The ends lost 7 bases at V and 5 bases at J; junction bases unmatched: 7. Germline CDR1 is MNHNS and CDR2 is SASEGT. The sequenced material came from PBMCs. The sequence was obtained from a female donor in good health and CMV-seronegative. This chain links TRBV6-1 with TRBJ1-2; 7 nucleotides match TRBD1. The CDR3 spells CASIRGTEYGYTF. The CDR3 bases are TGTGCCAGCATCCGGGGGACAGAGTATGGCTACACCTTC.